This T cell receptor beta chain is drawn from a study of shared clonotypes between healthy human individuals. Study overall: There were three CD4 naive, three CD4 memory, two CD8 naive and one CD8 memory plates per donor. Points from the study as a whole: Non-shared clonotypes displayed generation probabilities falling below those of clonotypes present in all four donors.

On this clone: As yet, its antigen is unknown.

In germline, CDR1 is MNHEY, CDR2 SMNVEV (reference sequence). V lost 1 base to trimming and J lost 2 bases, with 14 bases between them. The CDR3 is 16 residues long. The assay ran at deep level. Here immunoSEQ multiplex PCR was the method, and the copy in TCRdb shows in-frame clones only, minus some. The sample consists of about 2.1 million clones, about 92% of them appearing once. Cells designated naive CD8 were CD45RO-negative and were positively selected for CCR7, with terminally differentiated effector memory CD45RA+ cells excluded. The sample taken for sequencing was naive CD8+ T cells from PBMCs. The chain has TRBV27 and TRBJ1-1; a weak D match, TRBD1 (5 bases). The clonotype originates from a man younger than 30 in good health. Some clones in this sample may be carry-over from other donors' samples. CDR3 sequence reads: CASSLWPGRVNTEAFF. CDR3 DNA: TGTGCCAGCAGTTTATGGCCGGGCAGGGTTAACACTGAAGCTTTCTTT.